This T cell receptor (beta chain) stems from a study of T cells after yellow fever vaccination. TCRdb fed the 5' RACE reads into MiXCR, producing one record per CDR3 protein. The repertoire holds 150,000 to 200,000 distinct CDR3 sequences, about 6.2% seen once, with under 3% in the top ten. There are many counts of this clonotype. This CDR3 is built from 12 residues. Germline assignment: CDR1 SGHVS and CDR2 FQNEAQ. Trimming removed 2 bases from V and 13 bases from J, with 12 bases in between. This sample comprised CD4+ T cells sorted from PBMCs, obtained on the day of the first yellow fever vaccination. The chain recombines TRBV7-8 with TRBJ2-1; weak D call: TRBD2 (5 bases). The TCR was taken from a young man who received the YFV17D yellow fever vaccine. This chain's CDR3 is CASSLLETGQFF. CDR3 DNA: TGTGCCAGCAGCTTACTAGAGACGGGACAGTTCTTC.